This T cell receptor beta chain was obtained from a study of glioma-infiltrating T cells after dendritic cell vaccination. Study overall: Monocyte-derived dendritic cells, cultured 7 to 8 days with IL-4 and GM-CSF, were pulsed with autologous tumor lysate. General study points: Complete blood and tumor specimen sets were limited to few patients.

Libraries were prepared by immunoSEQ multiplex PCR; TCRdb keeps only in-frame clonotypes and omits some of them. The sample includes 93,000 or so clones, 79% seen only once; the top ten take over 5%. Remarks on this clone: Its specificity is not known.

This CDR3 is 14 amino acids long. Looked up from germline, CDR1 is MNHEY and CDR2 is SVGAGI. Germline trimming cut 8 bases from V and 0 bases from J; bases unmatched to any gene: 4. The chain uses TRBV6-5 and TRBJ2-1; 7 bases map to TRBD2. The source material was blood, sampled before dendritic cell vaccination. This TCR was sampled from a human donor with glioblastoma. The CDR3 protein is CASRLAHSYNEQFF. CDR3 bases: TGTGCCAGCCGACTAGCCCACTCCTACAATGAGCAGTTCTTC.